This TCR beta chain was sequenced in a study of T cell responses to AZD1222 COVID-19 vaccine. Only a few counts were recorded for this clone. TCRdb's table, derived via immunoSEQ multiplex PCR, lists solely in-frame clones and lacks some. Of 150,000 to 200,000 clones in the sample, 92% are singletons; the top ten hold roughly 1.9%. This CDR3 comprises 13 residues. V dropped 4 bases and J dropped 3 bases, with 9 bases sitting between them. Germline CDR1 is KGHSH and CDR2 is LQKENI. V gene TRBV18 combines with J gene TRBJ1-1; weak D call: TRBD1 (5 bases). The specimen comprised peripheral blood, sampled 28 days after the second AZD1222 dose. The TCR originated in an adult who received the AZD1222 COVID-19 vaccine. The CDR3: CASSQGIDTEAFF. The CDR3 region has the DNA TGTGCCAGCTCACAGGGGATTGACACTGAAGCTTTCTTT.